These T cell receptor beta chains were read from a single sample in a study of blood T cells in healthy people across ages. TCRdb reanalysed the 5' RACE reads using MiXCR and keeps one entry per CDR3 protein. Here the sample spans about 830,000 distinct CDR3 sequences, roughly 60% being singletons. The sample comprised blood. Receptors originate from a man aged 25 to 45 in good health. Both conserved end residues are part of each CDR3. A D gene is named only where the DNA matches it firmly. Clone size, where shown, is once, few, many, or a class for clones that have expanded.

v_gene: TRBV20-1
j_gene: TRBJ2-1
d_gene: TRBD2
abundance: once
CDR3nt: TGCAGTGCTATCCCGACTAGCCGTGAAAGGCATGAGCAGTTCTTC
CDR3aa: CSAIPTSRERHEQFF

v_gene: TRBV6-2/TRBV6-3
j_gene: TRBJ1-2
d_gene: NA
abundance: few
CDR3nt: TGTGCCAGCAGTAGGGCCGTCGACGGGGGCTACACCTTC
CDR3aa: CASSRAVDGGYTF

v_gene: TRBV15
j_gene: TRBJ2-3
d_gene: NA
abundance: NA
CDR3nt: TGTGCCACCAGCAGTTGGGGCACAGATACGCAGTATTTT
CDR3aa: CATSSWGTDTQYF

v_gene: TRBV7-2
j_gene: TRBJ2-3
d_gene: NA
abundance: NA
CDR3nt: TGTGCCAGCAGCTCTGGGCGGCAGGATACGCAGTATTTT
CDR3aa: CASSSGRQDTQYF

v_gene: TRBV6-5
j_gene: TRBJ1-1
d_gene: NA
abundance: few
CDR3nt: TGTGCCAGCAGTTACCAATCGAACACTGAAGCTTTCTTT
CDR3aa: CASSYQSNTEAFF

v_gene: TRBV20-1
j_gene: TRBJ2-4
d_gene: NA
abundance: NA
CDR3nt: TGCAGTGCTAGACAGGGAGCCAAAAACATTCAGTACTTC
CDR3aa: CSARQGAKNIQYF

v_gene: TRBV7-2
j_gene: TRBJ2-1
d_gene: NA
abundance: NA
CDR3nt: TGTGCCAGCAGCTCAGATACTCCAAAGCAGTTCTTC
CDR3aa: CASSSDTPKQFF

v_gene: TRBV16
j_gene: TRBJ2-7
d_gene: NA
abundance: NA
CDR3nt: TGTGCCAGCAGCCAATTTAAGTCAAGAGGCGAGCAGTACTTC
CDR3aa: CASSQFKSRGEQYF

v_gene: TRBV12-3/TRBV12-4
j_gene: TRBJ2-1
d_gene: TRBD2
abundance: few
CDR3nt: TGTGCCAGCAGGGATAGCGGGGGGGTTGAGTTCTTC
CDR3aa: CASRDSGGVEFF

v_gene: TRBV29-1
j_gene: TRBJ2-3
d_gene: NA
abundance: NA
CDR3nt: TGCAGCGTTGCGTACGGGCGTTTTGAGTATTTT
CDR3aa: CSVAYGRFEYF

v_gene: TRBV29-1
j_gene: TRBJ2-1
d_gene: TRBD2
abundance: NA
CDR3nt: TGCAGCGTTCGGACTAGCGGGACAGGGCAGTACAATGAGCAGTTCTTC
CDR3aa: CSVRTSGTGQYNEQFF

v_gene: TRBV5-1
j_gene: TRBJ2-7
d_gene: TRBD1
abundance: NA
CDR3nt: TGCGCCAGCAGCTGGTCAGGGGGCGAGCAGTACTTC
CDR3aa: CASSWSGGEQYF

v_gene: TRBV27
j_gene: TRBJ1-4
d_gene: NA
abundance: NA
CDR3nt: TGTGCCAGCACCACCGGGGGGGAAAAACTGTTTTTT
CDR3aa: CASTTGGEKLFF

v_gene: TRBV9
j_gene: TRBJ2-4
d_gene: NA
abundance: NA
CDR3nt: TGTGCCAGCAGCGTAGCGAGCGGAGTAGCCAAAAACATTCAGTACTTC
CDR3aa: CASSVASGVAKNIQYF

v_gene: TRBV7-2
j_gene: TRBJ1-1
d_gene: TRBD1
abundance: NA
CDR3nt: TGTGCCAGCAGCGTACAGGGGGCGTCCGTGACTGAAGCTTTCTTT
CDR3aa: CASSVQGASVTEAFF

v_gene: TRBV2
j_gene: TRBJ2-3
d_gene: NA
abundance: NA
CDR3nt: TGTGCCAGCAGGGCCCCGGGACGGGGATCCACAGATACGCAGTATTTT
CDR3aa: CASRAPGRGSTDTQYF

v_gene: TRBV18
j_gene: TRBJ2-1
d_gene: TRBD2
abundance: NA
CDR3nt: TGTGCCAGCTCACCGGTCAGCGGGGGGGGAGAGCAGTTCTTC
CDR3aa: CASSPVSGGGEQFF

v_gene: TRBV4-2
j_gene: TRBJ1-4
d_gene: NA
abundance: NA
CDR3nt: TGTGCCAGCAGCCAAGGATCCTGGAATGAAAAACTGTTTTTT
CDR3aa: CASSQGSWNEKLFF

v_gene: TRBV3-1
j_gene: TRBJ1-2
d_gene: NA
abundance: few
CDR3nt: TGTGCCAGCAGTCGGGACATGGACTATGGCTACACCTTC
CDR3aa: CASSRDMDYGYTF

v_gene: TRBV20-1
j_gene: TRBJ2-3
d_gene: TRBD1
abundance: NA
CDR3nt: TGCAGTGCCCTCGGACAGGGCACAGATACGCAGTATTTT
CDR3aa: CSALGQGTDTQYF

v_gene: TRBV6-1
j_gene: TRBJ1-6
d_gene: NA
abundance: NA
CDR3nt: TGTGCCAGCACCCGACAACCCTTCCGACAGCCACTTGGGTCACCCCTCGACTTT
CDR3aa: CASTRQPFRQPLGSPLDF

v_gene: TRBV10-3
j_gene: TRBJ2-3
d_gene: TRBD2
abundance: NA
CDR3nt: TGTGCCACTAGTCCGGGACTAGCGGGGGCAGATACGCAGTATTTT
CDR3aa: CATSPGLAGADTQYF

v_gene: TRBV29-1
j_gene: TRBJ2-7
d_gene: NA
abundance: NA
CDR3nt: TGCAGCGTTTCTAGCGCAGGCTACGAGCAGTACTTC
CDR3aa: CSVSSAGYEQYF

v_gene: TRBV7-9
j_gene: TRBJ1-6
d_gene: NA
abundance: few
CDR3nt: TGTGCCAGCAGCTCAGTTGGGGGCGCGGGTCCCACCCTCCACTTT
CDR3aa: CASSSVGGAGPTLHF

v_gene: TRBV5-1
j_gene: TRBJ2-7
d_gene: NA
abundance: NA
CDR3nt: TGCGCCAGCAGCTTCCGGGACGGGTCCTACGAGCAGTACTTC
CDR3aa: CASSFRDGSYEQYF

v_gene: TRBV12-3/TRBV12-4
j_gene: TRBJ2-7
d_gene: NA
abundance: NA
CDR3nt: TGTGCCAGCAGCCAGGCGGCGCTTTGCGAGCAGTACTTC
CDR3aa: CASSQAALCEQYF

v_gene: TRBV4-2
j_gene: TRBJ1-3
d_gene: TRBD1
abundance: NA
CDR3nt: TGTGCCAGCAGCCTTTCGCAGGGGGCAAGGTACGGAAACACCATATATTTT
CDR3aa: CASSLSQGARYGNTIYF

v_gene: TRBV6-6
j_gene: TRBJ2-7
d_gene: NA
abundance: NA
CDR3nt: TGTGCCAGCAGTCCCCCCAGGGGTAGCCCCTACGAGCAGTACTTC
CDR3aa: CASSPPRGSPYEQYF

v_gene: TRBV15
j_gene: TRBJ2-5
d_gene: NA
abundance: NA
CDR3nt: TGTGCCACCAGCTGGGGACTCACAGGGGTAAAGACCCAGTACTTC
CDR3aa: CATSWGLTGVKTQYF

v_gene: TRBV29-1
j_gene: TRBJ1-1
d_gene: NA
abundance: NA
CDR3nt: TGCAGCGTTTCCAGCCGGGGCCGGAACACTGAAGCTTTCTTT
CDR3aa: CSVSSRGRNTEAFF

v_gene: TRBV7-9
j_gene: TRBJ2-3
d_gene: TRBD2
abundance: NA
CDR3nt: TGTGCCAGCAGCCCAGGACTAGCCCGAGCTACGCAGTATTTT
CDR3aa: CASSPGLARATQYF

v_gene: TRBV20-1
j_gene: TRBJ1-2
d_gene: NA
abundance: NA
CDR3nt: TGCAGTGCTCGCCCGGGCCTGGATGGCTATGGCTACACCTTC
CDR3aa: CSARPGLDGYGYTF

v_gene: TRBV5-1
j_gene: TRBJ2-5
d_gene: TRBD2
abundance: NA
CDR3nt: TGCGCCAGCAGCCCGATCGGGGGGGCAGAAGAGACCCAGTACTTC
CDR3aa: CASSPIGGAEETQYF

v_gene: TRBV12-3/TRBV12-4
j_gene: TRBJ1-5
d_gene: NA
abundance: NA
CDR3nt: TGTGCCAGCAGTTTAACACCCAGCAATCAGCCCCAGCATTTT
CDR3aa: CASSLTPSNQPQHF

v_gene: TRBV6-2/TRBV6-3
j_gene: TRBJ2-7
d_gene: NA
abundance: few
CDR3nt: TGTGCCAGCAGTATTAGATTTGACGAGCAGTACTTC
CDR3aa: CASSIRFDEQYF

v_gene: TRBV27
j_gene: TRBJ2-5
d_gene: NA
abundance: NA
CDR3nt: TGTGCCAGCAGTTTACGACAGGCCCTGGAGGAGACCCAGTACTTC
CDR3aa: CASSLRQALEETQYF

v_gene: TRBV5-1
j_gene: TRBJ1-2
d_gene: TRBD1
abundance: once
CDR3nt: TGCGCCAGCAGCTTGGCCGAGACAGGGAGCGATGGCTACACCTTC
CDR3aa: CASSLAETGSDGYTF